These 27 T cell receptor beta chains share one sample of origin, sequenced in a study of blood T cell repertoires in COVID-19. Profiled with immunoSEQ multiplex PCR; TCRdb holds only in-frame clones, not every one. The sample yields some 80,000 clones, around 83% seen once. The sequenced sample consisted of peripheral blood. All receptors come from a woman aged 50 to 60 with acute or convalescent COVID-19.

CDR3 sequence reads: CAISDPVATNEKLFF. DNA of the CDR3: TGTGCCATCAGTGATCCGGTCGCAACTAATGAAAAACTGTTTTTT. The chain uses TRBV10-3 and TRBJ1-4; D call uncertain. Trimming removed 3 bases at V and 0 bases at J, with 8 bases between. The CDR3 is 15 residues long. Germline values: CDR1 ENHRY, CDR2 SYGVKD.

J is TRBJ2-7 and V is TRBV12-3 or TRBV12-4; 7 bases are shared with TRBD1. The CDR3 has 12 amino acids. J lost 5 bases, V lost 5 bases, and 3 bases had no gene match. CDR3 nucleotide sequence: TGTGCCAGCAGTCAAGACAGGGACGAGCAGTACTTC. Translation: CASSQDRDEQYF.

V usage is TRBV19 and J usage is TRBJ2-5; 7 positions match TRBD1. The length of the CDR3 is 16 residues. V trimming: 2 bases; J trimming: 0 bases; junction bases outside the gene matches: 6. CDR1 and CDR2 (germline): LNHDA, SQIVND (reference sequence). CDR3 in DNA: TGTGCCAGTAGTATAACCGGGACAGCTAACCAAGAGACCCAGTACTTC. Encoded protein: CASSITGTANQETQYF.

The J gene is TRBJ2-7, the V gene TRBV7-9; perhaps TRBD1 as D (5 bases). This CDR3 spans 15 amino acids. Germline V gene lookup returns CDR1 SEHNR and CDR2 FQNEAQ (reference sequence). The germline V and J ends were trimmed by 4 bases and 2 bases, with 15 bases remaining between them. The CDR3 DNA is TGTGCCAGCAGCTCCGTGGGGCGGATACCCTACGAGCAGTACTTC. This gives the protein CASSSVGRIPYEQYF. Supplemented by reference TRBV7-9 and TRBJ2-7, the full variable domain reads DTGVSQNPRHKITKRGQNVTFRCDPISEHNRLYWYRQTLGQGPEFLTYFQNEAQLEKSRLLSDRFSAERPKGSFSTLEIQRTEQGDSAMYLCASSSVGRIPYEQYFGPGTRLTVT.

This clone was counted between two and nine times. The CDR3 region is CASSLTAPGNTIYF. The CDR3 DNA follows: TGTGCCAGCAGCTTGACAGCTCCTGGAAACACCATATATTTT. V is TRBV13 and J is TRBJ1-3, with D perhaps matching TRBD1 (5 bases). Germline loops: CDR1 PRHDT, CDR2 FYEKMQ (reference sequence). Between the trimmed V and J ends, which lost 3 bases and 2 bases, there was a span of 8 bases. The CDR3 is made up of 14 amino acids.

This clone is a singleton in its sample. This chain connects TRBV7-2 to TRBJ2-5, with D possibly TRBD2 on 5 matching bases. The CDR3 consists of 13 residues. V was clipped by 1 base and J by 3 bases, with 6 bases between them. Germline CDR1 reads SGHTA; CDR2 reads FQGNSA. CDR3 sequence (DNA): TGTGCCAGCAGCTTAGGGAGGAAAGAGACCCAGTACTTC. Amino acids: CASSLGRKETQYF.

J is TRBJ2-5 and V is TRBV10-3, with 12 bases identical to TRBD1. CDR3 length: 16 residues. V was pared by 3 bases and J by 5 bases, with 7 bases of the junction left unmatched. The germline V gene encodes CDR1 ENHRY and CDR2 SYGVKD. Written as DNA, the CDR3 is TGTGCCATCAGTGATCCCGGGACAGGGGGCCGGGAGACCCAGTACTTC. It translates to CAISDPGTGGRETQYF.

This clone was picked up one time. V is TRBV25-1 and J is TRBJ1-6; no firm D call. With 4 bases removed from V and 0 bases from J, the gap between germline ends came to 10 bases. This CDR3 has 16 residues. Germline assignment: CDR1 MGHDK and CDR2 SYGVNS. CDR3 sequence (DNA): TGTGCCAGCAGTGGAGGAAGTGGCTCCTATAATTCACCCCTCCACTTT. Its translation is CASSGGSGSYNSPLHF.

This sequence joins TRBV6-5 and TRBJ2-2, with 7 bases that match TRBD1. CDR3 length: 14 residues. V lost 2 bases, J lost 5 bases, and 2 bases stayed unmatched. The germline gives CDR1 MNHEY, CDR2 SVGAGI. The CDR3 coding sequence is TGTGCCAGCAGTTACCCGGACAGGACCGGGGAGCTGTTTTTT. This gives the protein CASSYPDRTGELFF.

This rearrangement joins TRBV5-6 to TRBJ1-6; tentative D call: TRBD1 (6 bases). CDR3 size: 16 residues. In germline, CDR1 is SGHDT, CDR2 YYEEEE. V was trimmed by 4 bases and J by 8 bases, leaving 19 bases between them. The CDR3 protein is CASSLDRGGGDSPLHF. In nucleotides, the CDR3 is TGTGCCAGCAGCCTAGATAGGGGGGGCGGTGATTCACCCCTCCACTTT.

The chain joins TRBV27 to TRBJ2-2, with D possibly TRBD2 on 5 matching bases. Germline values: CDR1 MNHEY, CDR2 SMNVEV (reference sequence). V dropped 4 bases and J dropped 3 bases, with 24 bases sitting between them. The CDR3 contains 19 residues. The CDR3: CASSSILGSYRGDTGELFF. The CDR3 region has the DNA TGTGCCAGCAGTTCTATTCTAGGGAGTTATCGGGGTGACACCGGGGAGCTGTTTTTT.

The sample holds one count of this clone. The chain is built from TRBV6-5 and TRBJ2-7, with a weak D call TRBD2 (5 bases). The CDR3 has 11 amino acids. CDR1 and CDR2 (germline): MNHEY, SVGAGI. Trimming took 7 bases from V and 11 from J, leaving 15 bases between them. The CDR3: CASNNGISKYF. DNA of the CDR3: TGTGCCAGCAACAACGGGATATCTAAGTACTTC.

The V and J genes are TRBV9 and TRBJ2-1, with D maybe TRBD1 (8 bases). Germline V gene lookup returns CDR1 SGDLS and CDR2 YYNGEE. CDR3 size: 18 residues. V lost 1 base to trimming and J lost 5 bases, with 22 bases between them. CDR3 in DNA: TGTGCCAGCAGCGTACCAGGGGGCAGGGCTAGCGGAAACAATGAGCAGTTCTTC. Translation gives CASSVPGGRASGNNEQFF.

A few counts support this clone. The genes are TRBV29-1 and TRBJ2-3, with TRBD2 matching 12 bases. The CDR3 is 17 residues long. CDR1 and CDR2 from the germline V gene are SQVTM and ANQGSEA. Unmatched junction bases numbered 4, after V lost 0 bases and J lost 0 bases. Written as DNA, the CDR3 is TGCAGCGTTGAAGATCCAGGGACTAGCGGGAGCACAGATACGCAGTATTTT. Protein sequence: CSVEDPGTSGSTDTQYF.

J is TRBJ1-1 and V is TRBV5-1, with 9 bases lining up with TRBD1. CDR3 length equals 15 residues. Trimming removed 1 base from V and 4 bases from J; junction bases left unmatched: 5. Per germline, CDR1 SGHRS and CDR2 YFSETQ. CDR3 region: CASSLYGTGSTEAFF. CDR3 coding DNA: TGCGCCAGCAGCTTGTACGGGACAGGGTCCACTGAAGCTTTCTTT.

This clone has only one observation. The V call is TRBV27, the J call TRBJ1-2, with 7 nucleotides matching TRBD1. V shed 6 bases and J 4 bases; nucleotides not matched to a gene: 8. This CDR3 has 14 amino acids. Germline V gene lookup returns CDR1 MNHEY and CDR2 SMNVEV (reference sequence). The CDR3 DNA is TGTGCCAGCAGACCCGGGACAGCTTCCTATGGCTACACCTTC. This encodes CASRPGTASYGYTF.

The chain employs TRBV9 and TRBJ2-5, with 11 positions matching TRBD1. The length of the CDR3 is 16 residues. Trimming cost V 0 bases and J 5 bases; bases outside gene matches: 6. Germline loops: CDR1 SGDLS, CDR2 YYNGEE. The CDR3 sequence is CASSVGGTGGLETQYF. The CDR3, as DNA: TGTGCCAGCAGCGTAGGTGGGACAGGGGGTTTGGAGACCCAGTACTTC.

The rearrangement links TRBV30 to TRBJ2-7; 7 positions agree with TRBD1. CDR1 and CDR2 (germline): GTSNPN, SVGIG (reference sequence). The V segment lost 4 bases and the J segment 0 bases; nucleotides outside the gene matches: 3. The CDR3 runs to 13 residues. CDR3 loop: CAWKGGSSYEQYF. The CDR3 DNA sequence: TGTGCCTGGAAAGGGGGCAGCTCCTACGAGCAGTACTTC.

The V gene is TRBV28, the J gene TRBJ2-3; the match to TRBD2 covers 11 bases. V gave up 4 bases and J gave up 3 bases; unmatched junction bases: 12. The CDR3 is 18 amino acids. Germline CDR1 and CDR2: MDHEN and SYDVKM. Here the CDR3 reads CASSSYTSGRRATDTQYF. In nucleotides, the CDR3 is TGTGCCAGCAGTTCATATACTAGCGGGAGACGAGCGACAGATACGCAGTATTTT.

The chain carries TRBV5-1 and TRBJ2-3; 7 bases map to TRBD2. Per the germline V gene, CDR1 is SGHRS and CDR2 is YFSETQ. This CDR3 is 17 amino acids long. The V gene end was trimmed by 0 bases and the J gene end by 6 bases; junction bases not matched to a gene: 13. CDR3 DNA sequence: TGCGCCAGCAGCTTGGCAGGACTAGAGTCGTCCCGGGATACGCAGTATTTT. Translation: CASSLAGLESSRDTQYF.

The chain uses TRBV18 and TRBJ1-6; no clear D. Germline V gene sequence: CDR1 KGHSH, CDR2 LQKENI. This CDR3 contains 16 residues. The V and J ends lost 5 bases and 7 bases respectively, with 18 bases between them. For the CDR3, the DNA is TGTGCCAGCTCAATCCTTGAGGGCAGGTCAAATTCACCCCTCCACTTT. The encoded protein is CASSILEGRSNSPLHF. Based on the CDR3 plus reference TRBV18 and TRBJ1-6, the full variable domain is NAGVMQNPRHLVRRRGQEARLRCSPMKGHSHVYWYRQLPEEGLKFMVYLQKENIIDESGMPKERFSAEFPKEGPSILRIQQVVRGDSAAYFCASSILEGRSNSPLHFGNGTRLTVT.

The V and J genes are TRBV30 and TRBJ1-2; D might be TRBD1 (6 bases). V lost 1 base to trimming and J lost 6 bases, with 24 bases between them. Germline-derived CDR1 and CDR2 are GTSNPN and SVGIG (reference sequence). The CDR3 loop spans 17 amino acids. The DNA of the CDR3 is TGTGCCTGGAGTGCCCGACAGGTCATTTTCGATCGCAATGGCTACACCTTC. Its translation: CAWSARQVIFDRNGYTF.

The chain employs TRBV10-3 and TRBJ2-1, with 8 bases that match TRBD1. Losses at the gene ends were 4 bases for V and 4 bases for J; bases not matched to a gene: 6. The germline CDR1 and CDR2 sequences are ENHRY and SYGVKD. The CDR3 has 15 amino acids. The CDR3, as DNA: TGTGCCATCAGTGGGAGGACAGGGATATACAATGAGCAGTTCTTC. This gives the protein CAISGRTGIYNEQFF.

The chain is built from TRBV9 and TRBJ1-3; D is possibly TRBD1 (6 bases). Germline CDR1 is SGDLS and CDR2 is YYNGEE. Trimming removed 0 bases at V and 5 bases at J, with 12 bases between. The CDR3 is 15 residues long. The CDR3 spells CASSVDQGIRNTIYF. The CDR3 DNA sequence: TGTGCCAGCAGCGTAGACCAGGGGATTAGAAACACCATATATTTT.

The J gene is TRBJ2-7, the V gene TRBV28; D might be TRBD2 (6 bases). The V gene lost 3 bases and the J gene lost 0 bases, with 18 bases spanning the gap. Germline CDR1 is MDHEN and CDR2 is SYDVKM. The CDR3 is 17 amino acids. CDR3 residues: CASSFPPGRESSYEQYF. In nucleotides, the CDR3 is TGTGCCAGCAGTTTCCCCCCCGGGAGAGAGAGCTCCTACGAGCAGTACTTC.

The V call is TRBV6-5, the J call TRBJ2-7; TRBD1 agrees at 9 bases. The CDR3 is 14 residues long. Germline lookup yields CDR1 MNHEY and CDR2 SVGAGI. V dropped 6 bases and J dropped 8; count of bases not matched to a gene: 11. This CDR3 reads CASRQPGQGSQQYF. CDR3 DNA sequence: TGTGCCAGCAGACAGCCGGGACAGGGAAGTCAGCAGTACTTC.

V is TRBV7-8 and J is TRBJ2-7; 7 bases are shared with TRBD1. Unmatched junction bases numbered 8, after V lost 10 bases and J lost 2 bases. The CDR3 contains 13 residues. Germline loops: CDR1 SGHVS, CDR2 FQNEAQ. CDR3 protein: CAIGGGPTYEQYF. In DNA form, the CDR3 reads TGTGCCATAGGGGGCGGTCCTACCTACGAGCAGTACTTC.